The rows below give T cell receptor beta chains drawn from one sample of a study of response to subunit inactivated influenza vaccine. TCRdb redid the calling of the RT-PCR reads with MiXCR, one entry per CDR3 protein. The repertoire holds 500,000 to 750,000 distinct CDR3 sequences, about 15% seen once, with more than 9.5% in the top ten. The sample consisted of PBMCs from blood, taken 11 to 12 days after vaccination. The receptor set was obtained from a man aged 50 to 60 who received an inactivated influenza vaccine. Each CDR3 is given with its conserved first and last residue. The order of the fields is D gene, clone size, J gene, V gene, CDR3 DNA, CDR3 protein. The D gene is left open where the match is weak. Rows may omit the clone size; those that give it use once, few, many or a size class.

D gene: TRBD1; clone size: few; J gene: TRBJ2-7; V gene: TRBV9; CDR3 DNA: TGTGCCAGCAGCGGATCAACAGGGGGCGCGACCTACGAGCAGTACTTC; CDR3 protein: CASSGSTGGATYEQYF
D gene: TRBD1; clone size: .; J gene: TRBJ2-2; V gene: TRBV11-2; CDR3 DNA: TGTGCCAGCAGTCCTGGGACAGCCGGGGAGCTGTTTTTT; CDR3 protein: CASSPGTAGELFF
D gene: .; clone size: .; J gene: TRBJ2-7; V gene: TRBV7-2; CDR3 DNA: TGTGCCAGCAGCTTAGACGCCGTCGGCGAGCAGTACTTC; CDR3 protein: CASSLDAVGEQYF
D gene: TRBD2; clone size: .; J gene: TRBJ2-1; V gene: TRBV5-1; CDR3 DNA: TGCGCCAGCAGCGCGGAGTGGACTAGCGGCTACAATGAGCAGTTCTTC; CDR3 protein: CASSAEWTSGYNEQFF
D gene: .; clone size: .; J gene: TRBJ1-2; V gene: TRBV7-2; CDR3 DNA: TGTGCCAGCAGCCCAGGGCTAGGGACCTATGGCTACACCTTC; CDR3 protein: CASSPGLGTYGYTF
D gene: TRBD1; clone size: few; J gene: TRBJ2-1; V gene: TRBV27; CDR3 DNA: TGTGCCAGCAGTCACAGGGGCCGGGGCTCGTATGAGCAGTTCTTC; CDR3 protein: CASSHRGRGSYEQFF
D gene: .; clone size: .; J gene: TRBJ2-3; V gene: TRBV20-1; CDR3 DNA: TGCAGTGCTGGGGGGGGGCCTGGCACAGATACGCAGTATTTT; CDR3 protein: CSAGGGPGTDTQYF
D gene: .; clone size: few; J gene: TRBJ2-1; V gene: TRBV20-1; CDR3 DNA: TGCAGTGCTAGAGATCCATGGGGGGCCGCCCACAATGAGCAGTTCTTC; CDR3 protein: CSARDPWGAAHNEQFF
D gene: TRBD1; clone size: .; J gene: TRBJ1-5; V gene: TRBV5-6; CDR3 DNA: TGTGCCAGCAGCTTACCGAGGACAGGCAATAGCAATCAGCCCCAGCATTTT; CDR3 protein: CASSLPRTGNSNQPQHF
D gene: TRBD1; clone size: few; J gene: TRBJ2-2; V gene: TRBV5-8; CDR3 DNA: TGTGCCAGCAGCGCCTGGGACAGGGGAGCCGGGGAGCTGTTTTTT; CDR3 protein: CASSAWDRGAGELFF
D gene: .; clone size: few; J gene: TRBJ2-2; V gene: TRBV12-3/TRBV12-4; CDR3 DNA: TGTGCCAGCATCCGAGCGGGACAAACCGGGGAGCTGTTTTTT; CDR3 protein: CASIRAGQTGELFF
D gene: TRBD1; clone size: many; J gene: TRBJ2-7; V gene: TRBV18; CDR3 DNA: TGTGCCAGCTCACCGGGGACAGGGGGGACCGAGCAGTACTTC; CDR3 protein: CASSPGTGGTEQYF
D gene: .; clone size: few; J gene: TRBJ2-2; V gene: TRBV7-6; CDR3 DNA: TGTGCCAGCAGCTTAGAGATGGCACACACGAACACCGGGGAGCTGTTTTTT; CDR3 protein: CASSLEMAHTNTGELFF
D gene: TRBD1; clone size: .; J gene: TRBJ1-4; V gene: TRBV30; CDR3 DNA: TGTGCAATGGACAGGACTAATGAAAAACTGTTTTTT; CDR3 protein: CAMDRTNEKLFF
D gene: .; clone size: .; J gene: TRBJ2-5; V gene: TRBV20-1; CDR3 DNA: TGCAGTGCGCGGAAGGGGGGCGAGACCCAGTACTTC; CDR3 protein: CSARKGGETQYF
D gene: .; clone size: few; J gene: TRBJ2-7; V gene: TRBV20-1; CDR3 DNA: TGCAGTGCTAAGGGACTTCTCAGCTCCTACGAGCAGTACTTC; CDR3 protein: CSAKGLLSSYEQYF
D gene: .; clone size: .; J gene: TRBJ2-7; V gene: TRBV6-1; CDR3 DNA: TGTGCCAGCAGCCGATACAGGAGTATCTACGAGCAGTACTTC; CDR3 protein: CASSRYRSIYEQYF
D gene: .; clone size: .; J gene: TRBJ1-1; V gene: TRBV7-6; CDR3 DNA: TGTGCCAGCAGCCCGGAGGTCGGCTCTGAAGCTTTCTTT; CDR3 protein: CASSPEVGSEAFF
D gene: .; clone size: once; J gene: TRBJ2-2; V gene: TRBV5-1; CDR3 DNA: TGCGCCAGCATCTTGCACCAGGGCACTACGAACACCGGGGAGCTGTTTTTT; CDR3 protein: CASILHQGTTNTGELFF
D gene: .; clone size: .; J gene: TRBJ2-2; V gene: TRBV7-9; CDR3 DNA: TGTGCCAGCAGCTTAGTGCTGGGAAACACCGGGGAGCTGTTTTTT; CDR3 protein: CASSLVLGNTGELFF
D gene: .; clone size: many; J gene: TRBJ2-7; V gene: TRBV5-1; CDR3 DNA: TGCGCCAGCAGCTTGAGCCCAGGATACGAGCAGTACTTC; CDR3 protein: CASSLSPGYEQYF
D gene: TRBD1; clone size: few; J gene: TRBJ1-5; V gene: TRBV15; CDR3 DNA: TGTGCCACCGTCGACAGGGGGCTAATTCAGCCCCAGCATTTT; CDR3 protein: CATVDRGLIQPQHF
D gene: .; clone size: .; J gene: TRBJ2-7; V gene: TRBV13; CDR3 DNA: TGTGCCAGCAGCTTAGGGGGGACATTACTCCCCAAGGCGTACGAGCAGTACTTC; CDR3 protein: CASSLGGTLLPKAYEQYF
D gene: TRBD2; clone size: few; J gene: TRBJ2-1; V gene: TRBV4-2; CDR3 DNA: TGTGCCAGCAGCCCTGTTCCGGGAGGGCGGCGCAATGAGCAGTTCTTC; CDR3 protein: CASSPVPGGRRNEQFF
D gene: TRBD2; clone size: .; J gene: TRBJ2-3; V gene: TRBV5-4; CDR3 DNA: TGTGCCAGCAGTTTAGTGCGGGGGGGGAGCACAGATACGCAGTATTTT; CDR3 protein: CASSLVRGGSTDTQYF
D gene: .; clone size: few; J gene: TRBJ2-7; V gene: TRBV27; CDR3 DNA: TGTGCCAGCAGTTTATCGAACGACTACGAGCAGTACTTC; CDR3 protein: CASSLSNDYEQYF
D gene: .; clone size: few; J gene: TRBJ2-5; V gene: TRBV3-1; CDR3 DNA: TGTGCCAGCAGCCCCGGAGGGTTGGGGCGAGAGACCCAGTACTTC; CDR3 protein: CASSPGGLGRETQYF
D gene: TRBD2; clone size: few; J gene: TRBJ2-1; V gene: TRBV12-3/TRBV12-4; CDR3 DNA: TGTGCCAGCAGTTTAGGGGGGGAGGGCGTGTACGAGCAGTTCTTC; CDR3 protein: CASSLGGEGVYEQFF
D gene: .; clone size: few; J gene: TRBJ2-1; V gene: TRBV2; CDR3 DNA: TGTGCCAGCAGTGAAGCGAACAGAGAGTACAATGAGCAGTTCTTC; CDR3 protein: CASSEANREYNEQFF
D gene: TRBD2; clone size: .; J gene: TRBJ2-1; V gene: TRBV6-1; CDR3 DNA: TGTGCCAGCAGTAGAGGGACTAGCGGCTATACTGAGCAGTTCTTC; CDR3 protein: CASSRGTSGYTEQFF
D gene: TRBD1; clone size: .; J gene: TRBJ2-7; V gene: TRBV5-1; CDR3 DNA: TGCGCCAGCAGCTTCGGGGGCACGACAGGGACAGGCGAGCAGTACTTC; CDR3 protein: CASSFGGTTGTGEQYF
D gene: TRBD1; clone size: few; J gene: TRBJ1-6; V gene: TRBV12-3/TRBV12-4; CDR3 DNA: TGTGCCAGCAGTATTACAGGGGCGGCCCTCCACTTT; CDR3 protein: CASSITGAALHF
D gene: .; clone size: .; J gene: TRBJ2-5; V gene: TRBV20-1; CDR3 DNA: TGCAGTGCTAGAGCCGGACTCCAAGAGACCCAGTACTTC; CDR3 protein: CSARAGLQETQYF
D gene: .; clone size: few; J gene: TRBJ2-1; V gene: TRBV2; CDR3 DNA: TGTGCCAGCAGGAAGGCCGACAGAACCCCCAATGAGCAGTTCTTC; CDR3 protein: CASRKADRTPNEQFF
D gene: .; clone size: .; J gene: TRBJ2-7; V gene: TRBV6-1; CDR3 DNA: TGTGCCAGCAGTGAAACCAGGGGCTACGAGCAGTACTTC; CDR3 protein: CASSETRGYEQYF
D gene: .; clone size: .; J gene: TRBJ1-5; V gene: TRBV30; CDR3 DNA: TGTGCCTGGAGTCTAGGACAGAGCAATCAGCCCCAGCATTTT; CDR3 protein: CAWSLGQSNQPQHF
D gene: .; clone size: many; J gene: TRBJ1-2; V gene: TRBV4-1; CDR3 DNA: TGCGCCAGCAGCCAAGCCCCAGGGGAGAACTATGGCTACACCTTC; CDR3 protein: CASSQAPGENYGYTF
D gene: .; clone size: .; J gene: TRBJ2-5; V gene: TRBV4-3; CDR3 DNA: TGCGCCAGCAGCCCATCCTCGGGACTGTACCAAGAGACCCAGTACTTC; CDR3 protein: CASSPSSGLYQETQYF
D gene: .; clone size: .; J gene: TRBJ1-3; V gene: TRBV5-1; CDR3 DNA: TGCGCCAGCAGCTTGGCCGGGATACCTGGAAACACCATATATTTT; CDR3 protein: CASSLAGIPGNTIYF
D gene: TRBD2; clone size: .; J gene: TRBJ2-3; V gene: TRBV7-2; CDR3 DNA: TGTGCCAGCAGCCTGAGCGGGGGGGCCGGGGATACGCAGTATTTT; CDR3 protein: CASSLSGGAGDTQYF
D gene: .; clone size: .; J gene: TRBJ2-3; V gene: TRBV10-3; CDR3 DNA: TGTGCCATCAGTGAGTCTGACGCAAGGGACCGAAGATCATCAGATACGCAGTATTTT; CDR3 protein: CAISESDARDRRSSDTQYF
D gene: .; clone size: few; J gene: TRBJ1-6; V gene: TRBV5-6; CDR3 DNA: TGTGCCAGCAGCTCCCGGGCCGATAATTCACCCCTCCACTTT; CDR3 protein: CASSSRADNSPLHF